Below, 4 T cell receptor beta chains from the same sample are listed, as sequenced in a study of beta chain features in type 1 diabetes. General study findings and limits: Across all four CD4+ subsets, people with type 1 diabetes showed modestly shorter TCRB CDR3s.

As every portion of the isolated RNA was reverse transcribed, the sequencing read expressed TCRB transcripts. TCRdb's copy holds only in-frame clones and misses some; the assay was immunoSEQ multiplex PCR. Among 600,000 to 700,000 clones listed, under 15% were seen once. Their specific antigens are unknown. The sequenced material came from naive CD4+ T cells from blood. The receptors were gathered from a man in his thirties or forties with type 1 diabetes.

As to this clone: At the DNA level, this CDR3 is encoded by other sequences in the same sample as well. The rearrangement uses TRBV19 and TRBJ2-5, with a possible D match to TRBD1 (5 bases). The V gene's germline CDR1 is LNHDA and CDR2 SQIVND (reference sequence). V was pared by 1 base and J by 2 bases, with 8 bases between. This CDR3 has 14 residues. The CDR3 here is CASSIGGQQETQYF. The DNA of the CDR3 is TGTGCCAGTAGTATAGGAGGACAACAAGAGACCCAGTACTTC. The full variable domain, completed using reference TRBV19 and TRBJ2-5, is DGGITQSPKYLFRKEGQNVTLSCEQNLNHDAMYWYRQDPGQGLRLIYYSQIVNDFQKGDIAEGYSVSREKKESFPLTVTSAQKNPTAFYLCASSIGGQQETQYFGPGTRLLVL.

This clone appeared a few times. This CDR3 is also generated by other DNA sequences in the sample. The rearrangement uses TRBV7-2 and TRBJ2-7; possible D gene TRBD1, 7 bases. Germline V gene sequence: CDR1 SGHTA, CDR2 FQGNSA. Trimming shortened V by 5 bases and J by 0 bases, and 14 bases separated the two germline ends. The length of the CDR3 is 15 residues. The DNA for the CDR3 is TGTGCCAGCAGCCTTGGAGGGGGCAGCTCCTACGAGCAGTACTTC. This encodes CASSLGGGSSYEQYF.

This rearrangement joins TRBV9 to TRBJ1-1, with TRBD1 matching over 9 bases. Germline values: CDR1 SGDLS, CDR2 YYNGEE. With 4 bases clipped from V and 4 bases from J, the junction kept 5 bases outside the gene matches. This CDR3 comprises 14 residues. The DNA for the CDR3 is TGTGCCAGCAGCCAGGGACAGGGAGGCACTGAAGCTTTCTTT. As protein: CASSQGQGGTEAFF.

J is TRBJ2-3 and V is TRBV6-5; D may be TRBD1 or TRBD2 (6 bases each). The germline V gene encodes CDR1 MNHEY and CDR2 SVGAGI. Trimming stripped 6 bases from V and 8 bases from J, with 21 bases between. The CDR3 consists of 15 residues. CDR3 in amino acids: CASSAGDFERVTQYF. CDR3 nucleotide sequence: TGTGCCAGCAGCGCAGGGGACTTCGAGAGGGTTACGCAGTATTTT.